This TCR beta chain was obtained from a study of T cells in Graves' hyperthyroidism and ophthalmopathy. Trimming removed 10 bases from V and 8 bases from J, with 17 bases in between. This CDR3 contains 12 residues. Germline values: CDR1 MNHEY, CDR2 SVGAGI. RNA transcripts gave rise to amplified TCR beta CDR3 regions. An initial round of RT-PCR targeting the TCR CDR3 relied on the HTBI primer set. TCRdb re-analysed the multiplex PCR reads in MiXCR, keeping a single row per CDR3 protein. The sample has around 700,000 distinct CDR3 sequences, about a third seen once. This clonotype was recorded at least ten times.

The rearrangement uses TRBV6-5 and TRBJ1-2; a weak D match, TRBD1 (6 bases). This receptor was identified in a woman aged 40 to 50 with Graves' hyperthyroidism. The source material was blood. Written as DNA, the CDR3 is TGTGCCACCTGGGGGCGGGGTGCAGGCTACACCTTC. Its translation: CATWGRGAGYTF.